This T cell receptor beta chain was sequenced for a study of blood T cell repertoires in COVID-19. Across the whole study: Samples taken during acute and convalescent COVID-19 were collected in the United States, Italy and Spain. T cells, B-cell-depleted T cells, or PBMCs provided the cDNA or gDNA that served as material.

V was clipped by 2 bases and J by 2 bases; unmatched bases: 3. Germline lookup yields CDR1 GTSNPN and CDR2 SVGIG (reference sequence). The CDR3 spans 14 residues. The authors' processing: Amplification of reference gene primers provided the estimated nucleated cell counts. Using immunoSEQ multiplex PCR, the repertoire was profiled, and TCRdb retains in-frame clones only, with some absent. V and J calls and clone size are those listed in that table; D and trimming were worked out from the DNA. The data show around 200,000 clones, with 80% to 90% seen just once and 2.2% held by the top ten. The chain couples TRBV30 to TRBJ2-5; TRBD2 matches 9 bases. The material sequenced was peripheral blood. The sequence derives from a woman in her fifties or sixties with acute or convalescent COVID-19. CDR3 in DNA: TGTGCCTGGAGTCCCGGACTAGCGCAAGAGACCCAGTACTTC. Protein product: CAWSPGLAQETQYF.